Below, one T cell receptor (beta chain) is given with its context. This specimen comes from a study of OX40 agonist ivuxolimab in advanced cancers. Turning to the study itself: Patients took ivuxolimab, an agonistic anti-OX40 (CD134) antibody. The study enrolled dose-escalation patients with hepatocellular carcinoma, melanoma, renal cell or head and neck cancer. Of the patients, three showed partial responses, one with hepatocellular carcinoma and two with cutaneous melanoma.

Enrollment shut out patients with autoimmune disease history or systemic immunosuppression. CDR1 is LGHNA and CDR2 is YSLEER in the germline V gene. V was shortened by 4 bases and J by 3 bases, with 16 bases between the two germline ends. There are 15 residues in the CDR3. The assay was immunoSEQ multiplex PCR, and TCRdb's table has in-frame clones only and misses some. Found here are about 150,000 clones, 93% of them singletons; the top ten hold more than 0.8%. This material consisted of CD4+ or CD8+ T cells sorted from blood, taken in a trial of the OX40 agonist ivuxolimab. The sequence was obtained from an adult with an advanced solid tumor such as melanoma, head and neck, liver or kidney cancer. The rearrangement joins TRBV4-3 to TRBJ2-7; D call uncertain. This CDR3 is CASSPYVTGVYEQYF. The DNA of the CDR3 is TGCGCCAGCAGCCCCTATGTGACTGGGGTCTACGAGCAGTACTTC.